This TCR beta chain was recovered during a study of OX40 agonist ivuxolimab in advanced cancers. Here immunoSEQ multiplex PCR was the method, and the copy in TCRdb shows in-frame clones only, minus some. This table has approximately 80,000 clones, 75% to 95% appearing once. This clone has more than one count but fewer than ten. Trimming took 5 bases from V and 4 from J; bases not matched to a gene: 13. The CDR3 loop spans 16 amino acids. Germline CDR1 and CDR2: SEHNR and FQNEAQ (reference sequence). Sequencing used CD4+ or CD8+ T cells sorted from blood, obtained in a trial of the OX40 agonist ivuxolimab. The rearrangement links TRBV7-9 to TRBJ1-2, with TRBD1 identical over 7 bases. The clonotype comes from an adult with an advanced solid tumor such as melanoma, head and neck, liver or kidney cancer. This CDR3 reads CASSRAGTDILYGYTF. The CDR3 DNA follows: TGTGCCAGCAGCCGAGCCGGGACAGACATACTCTATGGCTACACCTTC.